Many counts were recorded for the clone carrying this T cell receptor beta chain. As yet, its antigen is unknown. Notes on the study in general: Tumor memory CD4+ T cell TCR gene usage clustered with blood and lymph node memory CD4+ cells and lymph node naive CD4+ cells. Tumor Tregs overlapped most with tumor, then blood, naive CD4+ cells. Larger-cohort validation covered only one TCR beta V-J rearrangement.

This CDR3 region has 14 residues. Trimming removed 6 bases from V and 0 bases from J, with 11 bases in between. CDR1 and CDR2 (germline): LNHDA, SQIVND (reference sequence). Treg sorting used a CD4+CD25+CD127-/low gate. Semi-nested PCR with Nested Universal Primer A followed constant-region reverse priming of full-length variable regions. TCRdb fed the 5' RACE reads into MiXCR, producing one record per CDR3 protein. The table shows around 10,000 distinct CDR3 sequences, with about a quarter occurring only once. The chain uses TRBV19 and TRBJ1-1; D not certain. The sample consisted of Tregs sorted from a lymph node. This clonotype originated in a female donor with breast cancer. The CDR3 is CASSPRTMNTEAFF. The CDR3 coding sequence is TGTGCCAGTAGCCCTCGGACGATGAACACTGAAGCTTTCTTT.